These T cell receptor beta chains were read from a single sample in a study of blood T cell repertoires in COVID-19. Sequencing was performed with immunoSEQ multiplex PCR; in TCRdb, only in-frame clones are kept and a portion is missing. Among 90,000 to 140,000 clones, approximately 80% were seen once, and the ten largest hold approximately 9%. Sample: peripheral blood. The receptor set was obtained from a woman aged 70 to 79 with acute or convalescent COVID-19. CDR3s include the opening cysteine and the closing phenylalanine or tryptophan. The D gene is left open where the match is weak. Size tells how often a clone was seen (once, few, many) or the class of an expanded clone, and some rows leave it out.

j_gene: TRBJ2-1
abundance: -
v_gene: TRBV5-4
d_gene: -
CDR3nt: TGTGCCAGCAGCTTGCGAGAGGATGAGCAGTTCTTC
CDR3aa: CASSLREDEQFF

j_gene: TRBJ1-4
abundance: -
v_gene: TRBV19
d_gene: TRBD1
CDR3nt: TGTGCCACCACGGCGTTAAAGGGGGCTGAAAAACTGTTTTTT
CDR3aa: CATTALKGAEKLFF

j_gene: TRBJ2-7
abundance: -
v_gene: TRBV12-3/TRBV12-4
d_gene: -
CDR3nt: TGTGCCAGCAGTTTGCAGGGTTACGAGCAGTACTTC
CDR3aa: CASSLQGYEQYF

j_gene: TRBJ2-1
abundance: once
v_gene: TRBV19
d_gene: TRBD2
CDR3nt: TGTGCCAGTAGTATAGGGACTAGCGGGAGCTGGTATGAGCAGTTCTTC
CDR3aa: CASSIGTSGSWYEQFF

j_gene: TRBJ2-1
abundance: once
v_gene: TRBV30
d_gene: TRBD1
CDR3nt: TGTGCCTGGGGGACAGGGTCGAATCACAATGAGCAGTTCTTC
CDR3aa: CAWGTGSNHNEQFF

j_gene: TRBJ2-7
abundance: -
v_gene: TRBV30
d_gene: -
CDR3nt: TGTGCCTGGAGTCGGACAGACTACGAGCAGTACTTC
CDR3aa: CAWSRTDYEQYF

j_gene: TRBJ1-3
abundance: -
v_gene: TRBV6-5
d_gene: TRBD1
CDR3nt: TGTGCCAGCGGGACAGGGCAGGGAAACACCATATATTTT
CDR3aa: CASGTGQGNTIYF

j_gene: TRBJ2-5
abundance: -
v_gene: TRBV4-1
d_gene: -
CDR3nt: TGCGCCAGCAGCCAAGAGAGACTAGATGAGACCCAGTACTTC
CDR3aa: CASSQERLDETQYF

j_gene: TRBJ1-4
abundance: -
v_gene: TRBV5-1
d_gene: -
CDR3nt: TGCGCCAGCAGCTCAACAACGCGGGGTGAAAAACTGTTTTTT
CDR3aa: CASSSTTRGEKLFF

j_gene: TRBJ1-1
abundance: -
v_gene: TRBV3-1/TRBV3-2
d_gene: -
CDR3nt: TGTGCCAGCAGCCCCAAGGGGAGAAGGGAGGGAGGTTACACTGAAGCTTTCTTT
CDR3aa: CASSPKGRREGGYTEAFF

j_gene: TRBJ1-1
abundance: -
v_gene: TRBV5-1
d_gene: TRBD1
CDR3nt: TGCGCCAGCAGCTTGGGACAGGGAGGGAACACTGAAGCTTTCTTT
CDR3aa: CASSLGQGGNTEAFF

j_gene: TRBJ2-1
abundance: -
v_gene: TRBV4-1
d_gene: -
CDR3nt: TGCGCCAGCAGCCCCCGGGGAACTAGGAACTACAATGAGCAGTTCTTC
CDR3aa: CASSPRGTRNYNEQFF

j_gene: TRBJ2-7
abundance: -
v_gene: TRBV4-2
d_gene: -
CDR3nt: TGTGCCAGCAGCCAAGTTCCCCCCTCCTACTCCTACGAGCAGTACTTC
CDR3aa: CASSQVPPSYSYEQYF

j_gene: TRBJ1-6
abundance: -
v_gene: TRBV7-2
d_gene: TRBD1
CDR3nt: TGTGCCAGCAGCTTATCCGGAGGGGCAGGGGGAAGGCCACCCCTCCACTTT
CDR3aa: CASSLSGGAGGRPPLHF

j_gene: TRBJ2-2
abundance: -
v_gene: TRBV5-6
d_gene: TRBD2
CDR3nt: TGTGCCAGCCGGGCGGGGGCGAACACCGGGGAGCTGTTTTTT
CDR3aa: CASRAGANTGELFF

j_gene: TRBJ2-7
abundance: -
v_gene: TRBV19
d_gene: TRBD1
CDR3nt: TGTGCCAGTAGTATAGTCACAGGGGAAGGCTACGAGCAGTACTTC
CDR3aa: CASSIVTGEGYEQYF

j_gene: TRBJ2-2
abundance: -
v_gene: TRBV15
d_gene: TRBD2
CDR3nt: TGTGCCACCAGCAGAGCTAGCGGGTCCGGGGAGCTGTTTTTT
CDR3aa: CATSRASGSGELFF

j_gene: TRBJ2-3
abundance: once
v_gene: TRBV7-9
d_gene: -
CDR3nt: TGTGCCGGGGAACTGGTGGGGGGTACGCAGTATTTT
CDR3aa: CAGELVGGTQYF

j_gene: TRBJ1-2
abundance: -
v_gene: TRBV7-9
d_gene: -
CDR3nt: TGTGCCAGCAGCTTAGACCCCGGAGTCTATGGCTACACCTTC
CDR3aa: CASSLDPGVYGYTF

j_gene: TRBJ1-6
abundance: -
v_gene: TRBV4-3
d_gene: -
CDR3nt: TGCGCCAGCAGCCAAGCGGGGTATAATTCACCCCTCCACTTT
CDR3aa: CASSQAGYNSPLHF

j_gene: TRBJ1-2
abundance: few
v_gene: TRBV27
d_gene: TRBD1
CDR3nt: TGTGCCAGCAGCTTAGGGACAGGGTATGGCTACACCTTC
CDR3aa: CASSLGTGYGYTF

j_gene: TRBJ1-2
abundance: -
v_gene: TRBV7-9
d_gene: TRBD1
CDR3nt: TGTGCCAGCAGCCGAACCGGACAGGGGGCTGTGAACTATGGCTACACCTTC
CDR3aa: CASSRTGQGAVNYGYTF

j_gene: TRBJ2-5
abundance: -
v_gene: TRBV29-1
d_gene: -
CDR3nt: TGCAGCGTTGATGGGCCAGGCTGGTTCCAGGAGACCCAGTACTTC
CDR3aa: CSVDGPGWFQETQYF

j_gene: TRBJ1-2
abundance: -
v_gene: TRBV6-2/TRBV6-3
d_gene: TRBD1
CDR3nt: TGTGCCAGCAGTTACAGGACAGGGCTCTATGGCTACACCTTC
CDR3aa: CASSYRTGLYGYTF

j_gene: TRBJ2-3
abundance: -
v_gene: TRBV11-2
d_gene: -
CDR3nt: TGTGCCAGCACCCCCGGCGGGGCGTTGACAGATACGCAGTATTTT
CDR3aa: CASTPGGALTDTQYF

j_gene: TRBJ2-5
abundance: -
v_gene: TRBV19
d_gene: TRBD2
CDR3nt: TGTGCCAGTAGTATGCAGCGGGGGGCACAAGAGACCCAGTACTTC
CDR3aa: CASSMQRGAQETQYF

j_gene: TRBJ1-5
abundance: -
v_gene: TRBV6-5
d_gene: TRBD1
CDR3nt: TGTGCCAGCAGAGACAGGGTCGAGCAGCCCCAGCATTTT
CDR3aa: CASRDRVEQPQHF

j_gene: TRBJ2-2
abundance: -
v_gene: TRBV29-1
d_gene: -
CDR3nt: TGCAGCGTTGGGAGGGAGAACACCGGGGAGCTGTTTTTT
CDR3aa: CSVGRENTGELFF

j_gene: TRBJ2-7
abundance: -
v_gene: TRBV29-1
d_gene: -
CDR3nt: TGCAGCGTTGGACAGAACACCCCAGGCGAGCAGTACTTC
CDR3aa: CSVGQNTPGEQYF

j_gene: TRBJ1-2
abundance: -
v_gene: TRBV28
d_gene: TRBD1
CDR3nt: TGTGCCAGCAGTTACTACAGGGGCCATGGCTACACCTTC
CDR3aa: CASSYYRGHGYTF

j_gene: TRBJ2-7
abundance: -
v_gene: TRBV7-9
d_gene: TRBD2
CDR3nt: TGTGCCAGCAGCCCGACTGCTAGCGGGAGGGCCTATACCCCCTACGAGCAGTACTTC
CDR3aa: CASSPTASGRAYTPYEQYF

j_gene: TRBJ1-5
abundance: -
v_gene: TRBV29-1
d_gene: TRBD1
CDR3nt: TGCAGCGGGGCTCAGGACAGGGAATCGCCCCAGCATTTT
CDR3aa: CSGAQDRESPQHF

j_gene: TRBJ2-3
abundance: few
v_gene: TRBV28
d_gene: -
CDR3nt: TGTGCCAGCAGTTTCCTCCAGGGCACAGATACGCAGTATTTT
CDR3aa: CASSFLQGTDTQYF

j_gene: TRBJ2-3
abundance: -
v_gene: TRBV19
d_gene: TRBD2
CDR3nt: TGTGCCAGTAGTATAGGGGTAGCGGGAATTTCAGATACGCAGTATTTT
CDR3aa: CASSIGVAGISDTQYF

j_gene: TRBJ2-3
abundance: -
v_gene: TRBV10-2
d_gene: TRBD2
CDR3nt: TGCGCCAGCAGAATCGGACTAGCGGGCCACACAGATACGCAGTATTTT
CDR3aa: CASRIGLAGHTDTQYF

j_gene: TRBJ1-6
abundance: -
v_gene: TRBV18
d_gene: TRBD1
CDR3nt: TGTGCCAGCTCAGTACAGGGGGATTTTAATTCACCCCTCCACTTT
CDR3aa: CASSVQGDFNSPLHF

j_gene: TRBJ1-1
abundance: -
v_gene: TRBV19
d_gene: -
CDR3nt: TGTGCCAGTAGTATGGGACACCTAGGCACTGAAGCTTTCTTT
CDR3aa: CASSMGHLGTEAFF

j_gene: TRBJ2-7
abundance: -
v_gene: TRBV28
d_gene: -
CDR3nt: TGTGCCAGCAGCACCCGGGGGAGGATTCCCTACGAGCAGTACTTC
CDR3aa: CASSTRGRIPYEQYF

j_gene: TRBJ2-3
abundance: once
v_gene: TRBV19
d_gene: TRBD2
CDR3nt: TGTGCCAGTAGTTCCCCGGGGGGGGCCGCAGATACGCAGTATTTT
CDR3aa: CASSSPGGAADTQYF

j_gene: TRBJ2-7
abundance: -
v_gene: TRBV2
d_gene: TRBD2
CDR3nt: TGTGCCACTAAGCGGGGTTCCTACGAGCAGTACTTC
CDR3aa: CATKRGSYEQYF

j_gene: TRBJ1-5
abundance: -
v_gene: TRBV5-6
d_gene: TRBD1
CDR3nt: TGTGCCAGCAGCCGCCGACAGGGGAATCAGCCCCAGCATTTT
CDR3aa: CASSRRQGNQPQHF

j_gene: TRBJ1-1
abundance: -
v_gene: TRBV6-5
d_gene: -
CDR3nt: TGTGCCAGCAGTTCGACAAGCAACACTGAAGCTTTCTTT
CDR3aa: CASSSTSNTEAFF

j_gene: TRBJ1-2
abundance: few
v_gene: TRBV18
d_gene: -
CDR3nt: TGTGCCAGCTCCCTCGGGACAAAGAGTGGCTACACCTTC
CDR3aa: CASSLGTKSGYTF

j_gene: TRBJ2-3
abundance: -
v_gene: TRBV27
d_gene: -
CDR3nt: TGTGCCAGCAGTTTATGGTCAGGTTACACAGATACGCAGTATTTT
CDR3aa: CASSLWSGYTDTQYF

j_gene: TRBJ2-1
abundance: -
v_gene: TRBV7-8
d_gene: TRBD2
CDR3nt: TGTGCCAGCAGCTTAGCGGGGACTAGCGGGGTTTACAATGAGCAGTTCTTC
CDR3aa: CASSLAGTSGVYNEQFF